This T cell receptor beta chain was found in a study of blood T cells in healthy people across ages. Trimming shortened V by 4 bases and J by 5 bases, and 17 bases separated the two germline ends. The CDR3 sequence is 15 residues long. CDR1 is MGHDK, CDR2 SYGVNS, per germline. Alongside a J-beta primer mix, a sample-barcoded 5' primer served in a second PCR lasting 7 to 11 cycles. TCRdb processed the 5' RACE reads anew with MiXCR; each CDR3 protein has one entry. The repertoire holds roughly 1.5 million distinct CDR3 sequences, with under 55% as singletons. The chain links TRBV25-1 to TRBJ1-2; tentative D call: TRBD1 (5 bases). This receptor was taken from a woman aged 18 to 35 in good health. Material for sequencing was blood. CDR3 in DNA: TGTGCCAGCAGTGGCCGGGACCCATGGGGATATGGCTACACCTTC. Its translation: CASSGRDPWGYGYTF.